A single sample gave rise to the 9 T cell receptor beta chains below, sequenced in a study of beta chain features in type 1 diabetes. Sequenced material consisted of expressed TCRB transcripts (all of the isolated RNA was reverse transcribed). Sequencing used immunoSEQ multiplex PCR; TCRdb keeps in-frame clones, though not all of them. This table has hundreds of thousands of clones, about 10% appearing once. The sequenced sample was naive CD4+ T cells from blood. The source is a woman between 18 and 30 years old in good health.

This sequence joins TRBV9 and TRBJ1-1; D unresolved. This CDR3 region has 13 residues. CDR1 and CDR2 (germline): SGDLS, YYNGEE. V was pared by 0 bases and J by 2 bases, with 5 bases between. Here the CDR3 reads CASSVEPNTEAFF. The CDR3 coding sequence is TGTGCCAGCAGCGTAGAGCCCAACACTGAAGCTTTCTTT.

This clone has ten or more counts. This chain connects TRBV19 to TRBJ2-5; 9 nucleotides align to TRBD1. Losses at the gene ends were 3 bases for V and 1 base for J; bases not matched to a gene: 0. CDR1 LNHDA and CDR2 SQIVND come from the germline V gene (reference sequence). CDR3 size: 14 residues. Here the CDR3 DNA reads TGTGCCAGTAGTATGGACAGGGGCCAAGAGACCCAGTACTTC. Its translation: CASSMDRGQETQYF.

Only a few counts were recorded for this clone. The chain's CDR3 is CASSILRGSGRTDTQYF. CDR3 bases: TGTGCCAGTAGTATCCTCCGGGGTAGCGGGCGCACAGATACGCAGTATTTT. J is TRBJ2-3 and V is TRBV19; 7 bases line up with TRBD2. The CDR3 extends over 17 amino acids. The trim removed 3 bases at V and 1 base at J, leaving 10 bases unmatched. Germline-derived CDR1 and CDR2 are LNHDA and SQIVND (reference sequence).

This clone has a handful of counts. This chain uses TRBV5-6 with TRBJ2-7, with 7 bases that match TRBD1. V lost 3 bases, J lost 2 bases, and 2 bases stayed unmatched. The germline CDR1 and CDR2 sequences are SGHDT and YYEEEE. The CDR3 consists of 13 residues. The CDR3 coding sequence is TGTGCCAGCAGCTCCAGGGGGACCTACGAGCAGTACTTC. As protein: CASSSRGTYEQYF.

The CDR3 DNA follows: TGTGCCAGCAGTTACTGGTTCGGGGGGGACACTGAAGCTTTCTTT. It translates to CASSYWFGGDTEAFF. V and J are TRBV6-5 and TRBJ1-1, with D possibly being TRBD1 (5 bases). This CDR3 region has 15 residues. CDR1 and CDR2 (germline): MNHEY, SVGAGI. Trimming took 1 base from V and 3 from J, leaving 12 bases between them.

This clone was recorded a few times. This chain joins TRBV5-4 and TRBJ2-7, with a tentative D call TRBD1 (5 bases). This CDR3 has 14 residues. Between the trimmed V and J ends, which lost 4 bases and 0 bases, there was a span of 11 bases. CDR1 and CDR2 from the germline V gene are SGHNT and YYREEE (reference sequence). The CDR3 coding sequence is TGTGCCAGCAGCCGGCGGACAAACTCCTACGAGCAGTACTTC. It specifies CASSRRTNSYEQYF.

Only a few counts were recorded for this clone. This same CDR3 is encoded by further DNA sequences in the sample. The gene calls are TRBV5-6 and TRBJ2-5; D is perhaps TRBD1 (6 bases). V dropped 0 bases and J dropped 5 bases, with 8 bases sitting between them. The CDR3 has 13 amino acids. Germline V gives CDR1 SGHDT, CDR2 YYEEEE. The CDR3, as DNA: TGTGCCAGCAGCTTGGAGAGGGGGGAGACCCAGTACTTC. Translating it yields CASSLERGETQYF. Using reference TRBV5-6 and TRBJ2-5 for the parts outside the CDR3, the full variable domain is DAGVTQSPTHLIKTRGQQVTLRCSPKSGHDTVSWYQQALGQGPQFIFQYYEEEERQRGNFPDRFSGHQFPNYSSELNVNALLLGDSALYLCASSLERGETQYFGPGTRLLVL.

This clone has a handful of counts. CDR3 coding DNA: TGTGCCAGCAGTTGGGGGCCGGGGCAGTTCTTC. Translating gives CASSWGPGQFF. The rearrangement uses TRBV6-1 and TRBJ2-1, with a possible D match to TRBD1 (6 bases). Germline V CDR1 and CDR2: MNHNS, SASEGT. Trimming left V 5 bases short and J 12 bases short, with 11 bases between. The CDR3 consists of 11 residues.

This clone was seen a few times. The gene calls are TRBV10-2 and TRBJ2-1; D possibly corresponds to TRBD2 (6 bases). Germline V gene lookup returns CDR1 WSHSY and CDR2 SAAADI. The CDR3 length is 15 residues. With 4 bases removed from V and 3 bases from J, the gap between germline ends came to 13 bases. CDR3 coding DNA: TGCGCCAGCAGTGTCTTGGCTAGCGTCTACAATGAGCAGTTCTTC. Translated: CASSVLASVYNEQFF.